Below are 23 T cell receptor beta chains sequenced from a single sample in a study of T-cell memory formation after mild COVID-19. TCRdb passed the 5' RACE reads through MiXCR, listing each CDR3 protein once. The table includes some 440,000 distinct CDR3 sequences, around a quarter detected once. The sequenced sample was PBMCs or a T cell subset sorted from them (not recorded which). All receptors derive from an adult woman who had mild COVID-19 (a few samples of this study predate the infection). Cell type and time point are not known.

The chain uses TRBV29-1 and TRBJ2-3; D remains unclear. Looked up from germline, CDR1 is SQVTM and CDR2 is ANQGSEA. This CDR3 comprises 14 residues. Deletions cut 7 bases from V and 3 bases from J, with 17 bases between. CDR3: CSASIGPGTDTQYF. The CDR3 DNA follows: TGCAGCGCATCAATCGGGCCTGGGACAGATACGCAGTATTTT.

This clonotype was seen only a few times. The chain couples TRBV5-1 to TRBJ1-1, with D unresolved. V lost 0 bases to trimming and J lost 3 bases, with 9 bases between them. Germline V CDR1 and CDR2: SGHRS, YFSETQ. The CDR3 runs to 14 residues. CDR3 amino acids: CASSLGGVYTEAFF. CDR3 nucleotide sequence: TGCGCCAGCAGCTTGGGGGGAGTTTACACTGAAGCTTTCTTT.

CDR3 DNA: TGCAGTGCTAGAGTACCTAGCGGTAACTACAATGAGCAGTTCTTC. Amino acid sequence: CSARVPSGNYNEQFF. This rearrangement joins TRBV20-1 to TRBJ2-1, with 7 nucleotides matching TRBD2. The ends lost 1 base at V and 3 bases at J; junction bases unmatched: 6. From germline, CDR1 is DFQATT and CDR2 SNEGSKA (reference sequence). The CDR3 extends over 15 amino acids.

CDR3 loop: CASSRESAFYEQYF. In DNA, the CDR3 is TGTGCCAGCAGCCGTGAGAGTGCCTTCTACGAGCAGTACTTC. The rearrangement links TRBV14 to TRBJ2-7; D unclear. The germline V gene has CDR1 SGHDN and CDR2 FVKESK. Trimming stripped 4 bases from V and 3 bases from J, with 13 bases between. This CDR3 is built from 14 residues.

This chain uses TRBV9 with TRBJ2-3, with 10 nucleotides matching TRBD2. Looked up from germline, CDR1 is SGDLS and CDR2 is YYNGEE. This CDR3 has 17 residues. With V trimmed by 2 bases and J by 2 bases, 8 bases remained unmatched. CDR3 amino acids: CASSVGSGRPHTDTQYF. Here the CDR3 DNA reads TGTGCCAGCAGCGTTGGTAGCGGGAGGCCACACACAGATACGCAGTATTTT. Filled out from reference TRBV9 and TRBJ2-3, the complete variable domain reads DSGVTQTPKHLITATGQRVTLRCSPRSGDLSVYWYQQSLDQGLQFLIQYYNGEERAKGNILERFSAQQFPDLHSELNLSSLELGDSALYFCASSVGSGRPHTDTQYFGPGTRLTVL.

Only a few counts were recorded for this clonotype. The chain is built from TRBV25-1 and TRBJ2-1; perhaps TRBD2 as D (5 bases). V shed 3 bases and J shed 8 bases, with 14 bases lying between them. Germline V gene data show CDR1 as MGHDK and CDR2 as SYGVNS. CDR3 length: 14 amino acids. The CDR3 region has the DNA TGTGCCAGCAGTGACGAGGGAGAGGCCGATGAGCAGTTCTTC. As protein: CASSDEGEADEQFF.

The J gene is TRBJ1-1, the V gene TRBV14; D possibly corresponds to TRBD1 (5 bases). Germline V CDR1 and CDR2: SGHDN, FVKESK. V was cut by 1 base and J by 5 bases, with 8 bases left in between. The CDR3 has 13 residues. The CDR3 nucleotides are TGTGCCAGCAGCCAAGGCAGGGCAACTGAAGCTTTCTTT. Translating it yields CASSQGRATEAFF.

The sample holds a few counts of this clonotype. J is TRBJ2-1 and V is TRBV4-2; a weak D match, TRBD2 (6 bases). V was trimmed by 1 base and J by 1 base, leaving 11 bases between them. Germline lookup yields CDR1 LGHNA and CDR2 YNFKEQ. CDR3 length: 16 amino acids. For the CDR3, the DNA is TGTGCCAGCAGCCAAGTACACGGGAGTTCCTACAATGAGCAGTTCTTC. It encodes CASSQVHGSSYNEQFF.

There are a few counts of this clonotype. The rearrangement links TRBV2 to TRBJ2-7; 13 bases fit TRBD2. The germline CDR1 and CDR2 sequences are SNHLY and FYNNEI. Trimming took 5 bases from V and 0 from J; bases not matched to a gene: 7. The CDR3 contains 17 residues. The DNA for the CDR3 is TGTGCCAGCAGTCACGGACTAGCGGGGGCACTCTCCTACGAGCAGTACTTC. This encodes CASSHGLAGALSYEQYF.

The chain combines TRBV12-3 or TRBV12-4 with TRBJ1-2, with 8 bases lining up with TRBD1. This CDR3 is built from 13 residues. J was trimmed by 6 bases and V by 6 bases; bases with no gene match: 6. CDR3 nucleotides: TGTGCCAGCAGAACGACAGGGGCCCATGGCTACACCTTC. The encoded protein is CASRTTGAHGYTF.

This CDR3 reads CASSSGLAGGADTQYF. CDR3 coding DNA: TGTGCCAGCAGCTCTGGACTAGCGGGGGGAGCAGATACGCAGTATTTT. This chain uses TRBV7-7 with TRBJ2-3; 14 positions agree with TRBD2. CDR1 is SSHAT, CDR2 FNYEAQ, per germline (reference sequence). Trimming removed 4 bases from V and 4 bases from J; junction bases left unmatched: 4. The CDR3 length is 16 residues.

The rearrangement uses TRBV12-3 or TRBV12-4 and TRBJ2-5; 10 bases map to TRBD2. The trim removed 5 bases at V and 0 bases at J, leaving 6 bases unmatched. The CDR3 has 16 residues. CDR3 sequence (DNA): TGTGCCAGCAGTCCCTCGGGACTAGCGCACCAAGAGACCCAGTACTTC. This translates into CASSPSGLAHQETQYF.

The chain combines TRBV6-5 with TRBJ1-1; no clear D gene. The CDR3 covers 12 residues. Trimming shortened V by 6 bases and J by 7 bases, and 12 bases separated the two germline ends. CDR1 and CDR2 from the germline V gene are MNHEY and SVGAGI. This CDR3 reads CASSPPSGEAFF. The CDR3 region has the DNA TGTGCCAGCAGCCCGCCGTCCGGTGAAGCTTTCTTT.

The chain couples TRBV24-1 to TRBJ1-1; no reliable D call. This CDR3 has 12 residues. V gave up 6 bases and J gave up 5 bases, with 9 bases separating them. The germline CDR1 and CDR2 sequences are KGHDR and SFDVKD. The CDR3 sequence is CATSRSGTEAFF. CDR3 bases: TGTGCCACCAGTCGGTCGGGGACTGAAGCTTTCTTT.

The chain uses TRBV7-8 and TRBJ2-1; 12 nucleotides match TRBD2. This CDR3 has 20 amino acids. Germline values: CDR1 SGHVS, CDR2 FQNEAQ. Trimming cost V 2 bases and J 8 bases; bases outside gene matches: 19. The chain's CDR3 is CASSLYRIWASGGAGHEQFF. DNA of the CDR3: TGTGCCAGCAGCTTATACCGGATATGGGCTAGCGGGGGGGCCGGGCATGAGCAGTTCTTC.

This chain uses TRBV7-9 with TRBJ1-4; the match to TRBD1 covers 8 bases. Losses at the gene ends were 4 bases for V and 5 bases for J; bases not matched to a gene: 9. Germline values: CDR1 SEHNR, CDR2 FQNEAQ (reference sequence). The CDR3 loop spans 16 amino acids. CDR3 DNA sequence: TGTGCCAGCAGCTGGGGAGGACAGGGTGCAAATGAAAAACTGTTTTTT. Its protein product is CASSWGGQGANEKLFF. Variable domain in full (rest from reference TRBV7-9 and TRBJ1-4): DTGVSQNPRHKITKRGQNVTFRCDPISEHNRLYWYRQTLGQGPEFLTYFQNEAQLEKSRLLSDRFSAERPKGSFSTLEIQRTEQGDSAMYLCASSWGGQGANEKLFFGSGTQLSVL.

This clonotype was found a few times. The rearrangement joins TRBV7-8 to TRBJ2-1; TRBD2 agrees at 10 bases. V dropped 1 base and J dropped 5; count of bases not matched to a gene: 2. This CDR3 comprises 15 residues. Germline-derived CDR1 and CDR2 are SGHVS and FQNEAQ. Here the CDR3 reads CASSLDGLADNEQFF. The CDR3 DNA reads TGTGCCAGCAGCTTAGATGGACTAGCGGACAATGAGCAGTTCTTC. Full variable domain (rest looked up from reference TRBV7-8 and TRBJ2-1): GAGVSQSPRYKVAKRGQDVALRCDPISGHVSLFWYQQALGQGPEFLTYFQNEAQLDKSGLPSDRFFAERPEGSVSTLKIQRTQQEDSAVYLCASSLDGLADNEQFFGPGTRLTVL.

A single count supports this clonotype. The chain links TRBV6-6 to TRBJ2-6; tentative D call: TRBD1 (6 bases). V lost 4 bases and J 0 bases, leaving 22 bases between the germline ends. Germline CDR1 reads MNHNY; CDR2 reads SVGAGI (reference sequence). The CDR3 sequence is 20 residues long. CDR3 in amino acids: CASSLLPAGGHSSGANVLTF. The CDR3 DNA reads TGTGCCAGCAGTTTACTCCCCGCTGGGGGCCATTCCTCTGGGGCCAACGTCCTGACTTTC.

This clonotype was counted between two and nine times. The chain couples TRBV5-1 to TRBJ1-2; no reliable D call. The CDR3 loop spans 14 amino acids. The germline CDR1 and CDR2 sequences are SGHRS and YFSETQ. Trimming took off 2 bases at V and 5 bases at J, with 13 bases between the two ends. The CDR3 is CASSLSGSPYGYTF. CDR3 coding DNA: TGCGCCAGCAGCTTATCGGGAAGCCCATATGGCTACACCTTC.

This chain joins TRBV6-6 and TRBJ1-2, with TRBD1 matching 8 bases. Per the germline V gene, CDR1 is MNHNY and CDR2 is SVGAGI (reference sequence). Trimming took 4 bases from V and 1 from J; bases not matched to a gene: 5. The CDR3 consists of 15 residues. The CDR3 here is CASSSGDRSNYGYTF. The CDR3 DNA is TGTGCCAGCAGTTCGGGGGACAGGAGTAACTATGGCTACACCTTC.

This chain joins TRBV7-2 and TRBJ2-5; 9 bases map to TRBD2. Germline-derived CDR1 and CDR2 are SGHTA and FQGNSA. J was trimmed by 7 bases and V by 5 bases; bases with no gene match: 8. The CDR3 consists of 14 residues. CDR3 loop: CASSQGLAYGTQYF. As DNA, the CDR3 is TGTGCCAGCAGCCAGGGACTAGCTTACGGGACCCAGTACTTC.

V and J are TRBV2 and TRBJ1-1; D ambiguous. The ends were cut back, 8 bases at V and 2 bases at J, with 12 bases in the middle. CDR1 SNHLY and CDR2 FYNNEI come from the germline V gene. The CDR3 consists of 13 residues. This chain's CDR3 is CASRNDLNTEAFF. CDR3 in DNA: TGTGCCAGCCGTAACGATCTCAACACTGAAGCTTTCTTT.

This rearrangement joins TRBV20-1 to TRBJ2-1; TRBD2 aligns across 8 bases. Germline values: CDR1 DFQATT, CDR2 SNEGSKA (reference sequence). This CDR3 has 13 residues. The V gene end was trimmed by 7 bases and the J gene end by 5 bases; junction bases not matched to a gene: 7. The CDR3 region has the DNA TGCAGTGTTTGGACTAGCCAACACAATGAGCAGTTCTTC. This sequence encodes CSVWTSQHNEQFF.